The rows below give T cell receptor beta chains drawn from one sample of a study of T-cell memory formation after mild COVID-19. TCRdb processed the 5' RACE reads anew with MiXCR; each CDR3 protein has one entry. The sample contains almost 550,000 distinct CDR3 sequences, about 20% of which appear only once. Source material: PBMCs or a T cell subset sorted from them (not recorded which). The source is an adult woman who had mild COVID-19 (a few samples of this study predate the infection). Cell type and time point are not known. The CDR3 runs from the conserved cysteine through the conserved F or W. The order of the fields is V gene, D gene, clone size, J gene, CDR3 DNA, CDR3 protein. A D gene is named only where the DNA matches it firmly. Some rows mark clone size as missing; the rest say once, few, many or name a class of expanded clone.

v_call: TRBV19
d_call: TRBD2
clone_size: few
j_call: TRBJ2-7
cdr3_nt: TGTGCCAGTAGGGGGGAGGGCCTCGACGAGCAGTACTTC
cdr3_aa: CASRGEGLDEQYF

v_call: TRBV15
d_call: NA
clone_size: NA
j_call: TRBJ2-7
cdr3_nt: TGTGCCACCAGCAGAGGTGGGGCGGGGGAGCAGTACTTC
cdr3_aa: CATSRGGAGEQYF

v_call: TRBV15
d_call: NA
clone_size: NA
j_call: TRBJ2-5
cdr3_nt: TGTGCCACCAGCAGAGACCCCCGGACGGAGACCCAGTACTTC
cdr3_aa: CATSRDPRTETQYF

v_call: TRBV20-1
d_call: TRBD1
clone_size: few
j_call: TRBJ2-6
cdr3_nt: TGCAGTGCTGACAGTCGGACAGGGGACGGGGCCAACGTCCTGACTTTC
cdr3_aa: CSADSRTGDGANVLTF

v_call: TRBV19
d_call: NA
clone_size: NA
j_call: TRBJ2-7
cdr3_nt: TGTGCCAGTAGGGAGGGCTCCTACGAGCAGTACTTC
cdr3_aa: CASREGSYEQYF

v_call: TRBV19
d_call: TRBD2
clone_size: few
j_call: TRBJ2-1
cdr3_nt: TGTGCCAGTAGTCCCCAGCGGGAGGTGCAGCAGTTCTTC
cdr3_aa: CASSPQREVQQFF

v_call: TRBV6-1
d_call: NA
clone_size: few
j_call: TRBJ1-2
cdr3_nt: TGTGCCAGCAGTGTAGGACAGCTCTATGGCTACACCTTC
cdr3_aa: CASSVGQLYGYTF

v_call: TRBV7-9
d_call: NA
clone_size: NA
j_call: TRBJ2-7
cdr3_nt: TGTGCCAGCAGCTTCACCGGGACGGGAAAAACTGAGCAGTACTTC
cdr3_aa: CASSFTGTGKTEQYF

v_call: TRBV5-1
d_call: TRBD1
clone_size: few
j_call: TRBJ1-2
cdr3_nt: TGCGCCAGCAGCTTGGACAGGGGGCTCTATGGCTACACCTTC
cdr3_aa: CASSLDRGLYGYTF

v_call: TRBV6-5
d_call: TRBD1
clone_size: NA
j_call: TRBJ1-2
cdr3_nt: TGTGCCAGCAGTTACGCGGCAGGGGGAGGGGATGGCTACACCTTC
cdr3_aa: CASSYAAGGGDGYTF

v_call: TRBV7-8
d_call: NA
clone_size: many
j_call: TRBJ2-7
cdr3_nt: TGTGCCAGCAGCTTAGCGTCTACCTCTCTGGGCTACGAGCAGTACTTC
cdr3_aa: CASSLASTSLGYEQYF

v_call: TRBV6-5
d_call: TRBD2
clone_size: NA
j_call: TRBJ2-7
cdr3_nt: TGTGCCAGCAACCCAGCTCGGCTAGCGGGAATCTACGAGCAGTACTTC
cdr3_aa: CASNPARLAGIYEQYF

v_call: TRBV12-3/TRBV12-4
d_call: NA
clone_size: NA
j_call: TRBJ2-7
cdr3_nt: TGTGCCAGCAGTTTCTTACAGACCTACGAGCAGTACTTC
cdr3_aa: CASSFLQTYEQYF

v_call: TRBV18
d_call: NA
clone_size: NA
j_call: TRBJ2-3
cdr3_nt: TGTGCCAGCTCGCCCGACTTCCGCACAGATACGCAGTATTTT
cdr3_aa: CASSPDFRTDTQYF

v_call: TRBV4-1
d_call: TRBD1
clone_size: NA
j_call: TRBJ2-1
cdr3_nt: TGCGCCAGGAGACAGAGCTTGGGGGACAGGGCATCGAGTGAGCAGTTCTTC
cdr3_aa: CARRQSLGDRASSEQFF

v_call: TRBV4-1
d_call: NA
clone_size: NA
j_call: TRBJ2-1
cdr3_nt: TGCGCCAGCAGCCAAGAAGAAGCCGTCGGGGGTATGGTCAATGAGCAGTTCTTC
cdr3_aa: CASSQEEAVGGMVNEQFF

v_call: TRBV20-1
d_call: TRBD1
clone_size: few
j_call: TRBJ1-2
cdr3_nt: TGCAGTGCTTCGCACAGGGGAAACTATGGCTACACCTTC
cdr3_aa: CSASHRGNYGYTF

v_call: TRBV5-1
d_call: NA
clone_size: NA
j_call: TRBJ2-5
cdr3_nt: TGCGCCAGCACCCCGGGGGACCAAGAGACCCAGTACTTC
cdr3_aa: CASTPGDQETQYF

v_call: TRBV5-1
d_call: TRBD1
clone_size: NA
j_call: TRBJ1-1
cdr3_nt: TGCGCCAGCGGCGGGACAGTAAGTCTGAACACTGAAGCTTTCTTT
cdr3_aa: CASGGTVSLNTEAFF

v_call: TRBV5-1
d_call: TRBD2
clone_size: NA
j_call: TRBJ2-7
cdr3_nt: TGCGCCAGCAGCGCTACGAGCGGGAGAAACCCCCAAACAAGCTACGAGCAGTACTTC
cdr3_aa: CASSATSGRNPQTSYEQYF

v_call: TRBV9
d_call: NA
clone_size: NA
j_call: TRBJ2-5
cdr3_nt: TGTGCCAGCAGCGTATTAGGACAGCCCCAAGAGACCCAGTACTTC
cdr3_aa: CASSVLGQPQETQYF

v_call: TRBV6-5
d_call: NA
clone_size: few
j_call: TRBJ2-3
cdr3_nt: TGTGCCAGCAGTTACCTGTCCGGTGCAGATACGCAGTATTTT
cdr3_aa: CASSYLSGADTQYF

v_call: TRBV7-9
d_call: NA
clone_size: few
j_call: TRBJ2-1
cdr3_nt: TGTGCCAGCAGCTCAGCACTAGTGTCATATGAGCAGTTCTTC
cdr3_aa: CASSSALVSYEQFF

v_call: TRBV4-3
d_call: TRBD1
clone_size: few
j_call: TRBJ1-4
cdr3_nt: TGCGCCAGCAGTCGGCAGTCGACAGGGGGAAATGAAAAACTGTTTTTT
cdr3_aa: CASSRQSTGGNEKLFF

v_call: TRBV19
d_call: TRBD2
clone_size: NA
j_call: TRBJ2-3
cdr3_nt: TGTGCCAGTAGTACTCGAGCGGGAGCTTATGCAGATACGCAGTATTTT
cdr3_aa: CASSTRAGAYADTQYF

v_call: TRBV2
d_call: NA
clone_size: NA
j_call: TRBJ2-5
cdr3_nt: TGTGCCAGCAGTGAAGAGGCTAGCGCCATCCAAGAGACCCAGTACTTC
cdr3_aa: CASSEEASAIQETQYF

v_call: TRBV2
d_call: NA
clone_size: few
j_call: TRBJ2-5
cdr3_nt: TGTGCCAGCCTCTATTCGCAAGAGACCCAGTACTTC
cdr3_aa: CASLYSQETQYF

v_call: TRBV29-1
d_call: NA
clone_size: NA
j_call: TRBJ2-5
cdr3_nt: TGCAGCGGGCCGTTGGGGGAGACCCAGTACTTC
cdr3_aa: CSGPLGETQYF

v_call: TRBV6-5
d_call: NA
clone_size: NA
j_call: TRBJ2-7
cdr3_nt: TGTGCCAGCAGTTACTCGGTTGTATACGAGCAGTACTTC
cdr3_aa: CASSYSVVYEQYF

v_call: TRBV3-1
d_call: NA
clone_size: few
j_call: TRBJ2-3
cdr3_nt: TGTGCCAGCAGCCAAGGTGCAGGTTTTAATCCAGATACGCAGTATTTT
cdr3_aa: CASSQGAGFNPDTQYF

v_call: TRBV6-1
d_call: TRBD1
clone_size: few
j_call: TRBJ1-5
cdr3_nt: TGTGCCAGCAGAGACAGGGGGAAGGGCAATCAGCCCCAGCATTTT
cdr3_aa: CASRDRGKGNQPQHF

v_call: TRBV2
d_call: NA
clone_size: few
j_call: TRBJ1-5
cdr3_nt: TGTGCCAGCAGTGAGGGGAAGAATCAGCCCCAGCATTTT
cdr3_aa: CASSEGKNQPQHF

v_call: TRBV10-3
d_call: NA
clone_size: NA
j_call: TRBJ2-2
cdr3_nt: TGTGCCATCTCAAGCACAAGTTGGGAGCTGTTTTTT
cdr3_aa: CAISSTSWELFF

v_call: TRBV7-9
d_call: NA
clone_size: NA
j_call: TRBJ1-6
cdr3_nt: TGTGCCAGCAGCTCCCAGACAGCTCGCTCTGGAAATTCACCCCTCCACTTT
cdr3_aa: CASSSQTARSGNSPLHF

v_call: TRBV12-3/TRBV12-4
d_call: TRBD1
clone_size: once
j_call: TRBJ1-1
cdr3_nt: TGTGCCGCCGACAGGGGGCAGGGCACTGAAGCTTTCTTT
cdr3_aa: CAADRGQGTEAFF

v_call: TRBV2
d_call: NA
clone_size: NA
j_call: TRBJ1-2
cdr3_nt: TGTGCCAGCAGGGCAAATAACTATGGCTACACCTTC
cdr3_aa: CASRANNYGYTF

v_call: TRBV12-3/TRBV12-4
d_call: TRBD1
clone_size: few
j_call: TRBJ1-1
cdr3_nt: TGTGCCAGCAGAAGACAGGGTCGGGGGGAAGCTTTCTTT
cdr3_aa: CASRRQGRGEAFF

v_call: TRBV25-1
d_call: NA
clone_size: many
j_call: TRBJ2-5
cdr3_nt: TGTGCCAGCAGTGAAAACACCCAAGAGACCCAGTACTTC
cdr3_aa: CASSENTQETQYF

v_call: TRBV7-9
d_call: TRBD1
clone_size: NA
j_call: TRBJ2-7
cdr3_nt: TGTGCCAGCAGCGTAGCTTTGGTACAGGGGGCGAGGGAGCAGTACTTC
cdr3_aa: CASSVALVQGAREQYF

v_call: TRBV6-2/TRBV6-3
d_call: NA
clone_size: many
j_call: TRBJ1-4
cdr3_nt: TGTGCCAGCAGTTACCTCGGAGGCCGGAATGAAAAACTGTTTTTT
cdr3_aa: CASSYLGGRNEKLFF

v_call: TRBV6-5
d_call: NA
clone_size: NA
j_call: TRBJ1-4
cdr3_nt: NA
cdr3_aa: CASSFGEGWGKLFF

v_call: TRBV4-3
d_call: NA
clone_size: few
j_call: TRBJ2-1
cdr3_nt: TGCGCCAGCAGCCAAGAGGTAGCCCCGGGTCAGTTCTTC
cdr3_aa: CASSQEVAPGQFF

v_call: TRBV20-1
d_call: NA
clone_size: NA
j_call: TRBJ1-1
cdr3_nt: TGCAGGGCAGAATGGGGGATGAACACTGAAGCTTTCTTT
cdr3_aa: CRAEWGMNTEAFF

v_call: TRBV5-1
d_call: NA
clone_size: many
j_call: TRBJ2-7
cdr3_nt: TGCGCCAGCAGCTCCGGTAACGGAATCTACGAGCAGTACTTC
cdr3_aa: CASSSGNGIYEQYF

v_call: TRBV4-3
d_call: NA
clone_size: NA
j_call: TRBJ1-1
cdr3_nt: TGCGCCAGCAGCCAAGATCGCCAGGGGAGGATAGCTTTCTTT
cdr3_aa: CASSQDRQGRIAFF

v_call: TRBV5-5
d_call: NA
clone_size: NA
j_call: TRBJ2-5
cdr3_nt: TGTGCCAGCAGCTTCGGGGAGCGAGAGACCCAGTACTTC
cdr3_aa: CASSFGERETQYF

v_call: TRBV12-3/TRBV12-4
d_call: TRBD1
clone_size: few
j_call: TRBJ2-1
cdr3_nt: TGTGCCAGCAGTGTGGGACAGGGGTACAATGAGCAGTTCTTC
cdr3_aa: CASSVGQGYNEQFF

v_call: TRBV20-1
d_call: NA
clone_size: few
j_call: TRBJ1-6
cdr3_nt: TGCAGTGCTAGAGATAATCGGTACAGTTCAGGATTCAATTCACCCCTCCACTTT
cdr3_aa: CSARDNRYSSGFNSPLHF

v_call: TRBV24-1
d_call: TRBD1
clone_size: NA
j_call: TRBJ2-1
cdr3_nt: TGTGCCACCGCGATTGGGACAGCAACTTACAATGAGCAGTTCTTC
cdr3_aa: CATAIGTATYNEQFF

v_call: TRBV10-3
d_call: NA
clone_size: NA
j_call: TRBJ2-5
cdr3_nt: TGTGCCATCAGTGGCGAGCAAGAGACCCAGTACTTC
cdr3_aa: CAISGEQETQYF

v_call: TRBV19
d_call: NA
clone_size: NA
j_call: TRBJ1-5
cdr3_nt: TGTGCCAGTAGTAAGGACGGTAGCAATCAGCCCCAGCATTTT
cdr3_aa: CASSKDGSNQPQHF

v_call: TRBV12-3/TRBV12-4
d_call: TRBD2
clone_size: NA
j_call: TRBJ2-1
cdr3_nt: TGTGCCAGCAGTTTACCTGCGGGAGGCGACAATGAGCAGTTCTTC
cdr3_aa: CASSLPAGGDNEQFF

v_call: TRBV7-9
d_call: TRBD2
clone_size: NA
j_call: TRBJ2-5
cdr3_nt: TGTGCCAGCAGCTTATTTAGCGGGCGAATCCAAGAGACCCAGTACTTC
cdr3_aa: CASSLFSGRIQETQYF

v_call: TRBV3-1
d_call: NA
clone_size: NA
j_call: TRBJ1-1
cdr3_nt: TGTGCCAGCAGCCGAATTGGGAGTGCTGAAGCTTTCTTT
cdr3_aa: CASSRIGSAEAFF